The 2 T cell receptor beta chains listed next were all sequenced from one sample in a study of T cells in Graves' hyperthyroidism and ophthalmopathy. Researchers took RNA transcripts and amplified the TCR beta CDR3 regions from them. HTBI primers drove first-round RT-PCR of the TCR CDR3. TCRdb recomputed calls from the multiplex PCR reads with MiXCR, one row per CDR3 protein. The sample has about 840,000 distinct CDR3 sequences, more than 30% seen once. Sequencing was performed on blood. The source is a man between 18 and 29 years old with Graves' hyperthyroidism.

Ten or more counts support this clonotype. J is TRBJ1-1 and V is TRBV7-9, with a possible D match to TRBD1 (6 bases). From germline, CDR1 is SEHNR and CDR2 FQNEAQ (reference sequence). The V end was cut by 5 bases, the J end by 0 bases, with 13 bases between. The CDR3 has 15 residues. CDR3: CASSPNRVMNTEAFF. The CDR3 nucleotides read TGTGCCAGCAGCCCCAACAGGGTCATGAACACTGAAGCTTTCTTT.

As for this clonotype: A much larger clone differs from this one at a single base, so this may be a read error. The chain couples TRBV10-3 to TRBJ1-1, with 8 bases fitting TRBD1. This CDR3 is 14 amino acids long. After removal of 10 bases from V and 1 base from J, the junction contained 8 bases not matched to a gene. Germline V lookup: CDR1 ENHRY, CDR2 SYGVKD. CDR3 sequence reads: CASSRDRRNTEAFF. The CDR3 nucleotides are TGTGCCAGCAGCCGGGACAGGAGGAACACTGAAGCTTTCTTT.